The 17 T cell receptor beta chains reported below all come from one sample, sequenced in a study of T cell responses to AZD1222 COVID-19 vaccine. Method: immunoSEQ multiplex PCR; TCRdb's copy keeps in-frame clones and lacks some. In the table there are some 100,000 clones, 88% of which are singletons. This sample comprised peripheral blood, obtained 28 days after the second AZD1222 dose. The receptors stem from an adult who received the AZD1222 COVID-19 vaccine.

V usage is TRBV19 and J usage is TRBJ2-7; 9 bases map to TRBD1. Germline CDR1 reads LNHDA; CDR2 reads SQIVND (reference sequence). There are 15 residues in the CDR3. The junction had 12 bases not matched to a gene; V was cut back by 6 bases and J by 6 bases. CDR3 amino acids: CASSEWRDRATEQYF. DNA of the CDR3: TGTGCCAGTAGCGAATGGCGGGACAGGGCGACCGAGCAGTACTTC.

The rearrangement joins TRBV24-1 to TRBJ1-5, with D possibly TRBD1 on 6 matching bases. There are 15 residues in the CDR3. The germline CDR1 and CDR2 sequences are KGHDR and SFDVKD. Trimming removed 4 bases at V and 2 bases at J, with 11 bases between. The CDR3 bases are TGTGCCACCAGTGAATGGGGGCAGGGCAATCAGCCCCAGCATTTT. It codes for CATSEWGQGNQPQHF.

The chain uses TRBV4-3 and TRBJ2-7; TRBD1 might be the D (6 bases). CDR3 length equals 15 residues. Trimming pared 3 bases from V and 5 bases from J, leaving 17 bases between. The germline gives CDR1 LGHNA, CDR2 YSLEER. Written as DNA, the CDR3 is TGCGCCAGCAGCCACACAGGGTTTCCCGGGGACGAGCAGTACTTC. It yields the protein CASSHTGFPGDEQYF.

A single count supports this clone. The V gene is TRBV7-3, the J gene TRBJ2-1; D gene ambiguous. V was clipped by 5 bases and J by 7 bases, with 6 bases between them. Germline V gene data show CDR1 as SGHTA and CDR2 as FQGTGA. This CDR3 is built from 11 residues. The DNA for the CDR3 is TGTGCCAGCAGCCCGTCAAATGAGCAGTTCTTC. This codes for CASSPSNEQFF.

This clone was seen only once. The rearrangement links TRBV4-1 to TRBJ1-2; no clear D. Germline V gene sequence: CDR1 MGHRA, CDR2 YSYEKL. V was clipped by 2 bases and J by 8 bases, with 12 bases between them. CDR3 length: 13 residues. The CDR3 region has the DNA TGCGCCAGCAGCCAACGGGCCGAGGGAGGCTACACCTTC. Its protein is CASSQRAEGGYTF.

V gene TRBV19 combines with J gene TRBJ1-1; D call uncertain. Germline lookup yields CDR1 LNHDA and CDR2 SQIVND (reference sequence). This CDR3 is built from 14 residues. Trimming stripped 4 bases from V and 0 bases from J, with 9 bases between. CDR3 sequence reads: CASSKSNLNTEAFF. The DNA of the CDR3 is TGTGCCAGTAGTAAGTCGAATTTGAACACTGAAGCTTTCTTT.

This clone was seen more than once but under ten times. The chain is built from TRBV9 and TRBJ1-3; D is ambiguous. The length of the CDR3 is 15 residues. CDR1 and CDR2 (germline): SGDLS, YYNGEE. V gave up 0 bases and J gave up 0 bases, with 7 bases separating them. The DNA of the CDR3 is TGTGCCAGCAGCGTAGACGGCAGCTCTGGAAACACCATATATTTT. This encodes CASSVDGSSGNTIYF. Supplemented by reference TRBV9 and TRBJ1-3, the full variable domain reads DSGVTQTPKHLITATGQRVTLRCSPRSGDLSVYWYQQSLDQGLQFLIQYYNGEERAKGNILERFSAQQFPDLHSELNLSSLELGDSALYFCASSVDGSSGNTIYFGEGSWLTVV.

The chain joins TRBV5-1 to TRBJ2-1, with TRBD2 identical over 11 bases. This CDR3 spans 16 amino acids. Germline V gives CDR1 SGHRS, CDR2 YFSETQ. J was trimmed by 7 bases and V by 5 bases; bases with no gene match: 11. In DNA form, the CDR3 reads TGCGCCAGCAGTGAGCCTTTAGCGGGGGGGCAGAATGAGCAGTTCTTC. Translating gives CASSEPLAGGQNEQFF.

The V gene is TRBV11-3, the J gene TRBJ2-7, with TRBD1 matching 7 bases. V was clipped by 4 bases and J by 7 bases; unmatched bases: 7. Germline CDR1 and CDR2: SGHNT and YENEEA. The CDR3 covers 13 residues. The CDR3 coding sequence is TGTGCCAGCAGCTCCCGGGACAGTAAAGAGCAGTACTTC. Translation gives CASSSRDSKEQYF.

This sequence joins TRBV15 and TRBJ1-1; 7 bases match TRBD1. This CDR3 contains 14 residues. V shed 5 bases, J shed 2 bases, and the junction held 5 bases outside the gene matches. From germline, CDR1 is LNHNV and CDR2 YYDKDF (reference sequence). CDR3 residues: CATSLGQSNTEAFF. The CDR3 nucleotides are TGTGCCACCAGCTTGGGACAGTCTAACACTGAAGCTTTCTTT.

The chain joins TRBV28 to TRBJ2-1, with 7 bases that match TRBD1. The length of the CDR3 is 16 residues. CDR1 MDHEN and CDR2 SYDVKM come from the germline V gene. V shed 5 bases, J shed 6 bases, and the junction held 13 bases outside the gene matches. CDR3 sequence reads: CASSPQGDRDGNEQFF. The CDR3 DNA is TGTGCCAGCAGTCCCCAGGGGGATAGAGACGGCAATGAGCAGTTCTTC.

This clone came up once. The genes are TRBV28 and TRBJ1-1, with TRBD1 matching over 9 bases. The CDR3 runs to 14 residues. The V gene end was trimmed by 4 bases and the J gene end by 5 bases; junction bases not matched to a gene: 5. Germline V gene sequence: CDR1 MDHEN, CDR2 SYDVKM. The CDR3 bases are TGTGCCAGCAGTTCACAGGGGGCGCGTACTGAAGCTTTCTTT. Its translation is CASSSQGARTEAFF.

The count of this clone is one. The gene calls are TRBV4-1 and TRBJ1-3, with a possible D match to TRBD1 (6 bases). The V gene lost 5 bases and the J gene lost 4 bases, with 18 bases spanning the gap. Looked up from germline, CDR1 is MGHRA and CDR2 is YSYEKL. CDR3 length: 16 amino acids. The CDR3 here is CASSRGDSPRGNTIYF. CDR3 DNA sequence: TGCGCCAGCAGCAGGGGGGACTCTCCTAGGGGAAACACCATATATTTT.

V is TRBV5-1 and J is TRBJ2-3; 11 bases agree with TRBD2. Germline V lookup: CDR1 SGHRS, CDR2 YFSETQ. The V and J ends lost 4 bases and 5 bases, in that order; junction bases with no gene match: 9. CDR3 size: 16 residues. The CDR3 is CASSVSTSGGQDTQYF. CDR3 nucleotide sequence: TGCGCCAGCAGCGTGAGCACTAGCGGGGGTCAAGATACGCAGTATTTT.

This sequence joins TRBV19 and TRBJ2-7; D possibly corresponds to TRBD2 (6 bases). The V end lost 10 bases, the J end lost 5 bases, and 18 bases lay between the germline ends. CDR3 size: 13 residues. Germline V lookup: CDR1 LNHDA, CDR2 SQIVND (reference sequence). The DNA for the CDR3 is TGTGCCACCGGTAGGGACTCTCGGGACGAGCAGTACTTC. Translated, it gives CATGRDSRDEQYF.

The rearrangement links TRBV15 to TRBJ2-1; no reliable D call. CDR1 is LNHNV, CDR2 YYDKDF, per germline (reference sequence). This CDR3 is built from 15 residues. The V and J ends lost 8 bases and 5 bases respectively, with 19 bases between them. Here the CDR3 reads CATSLDLTPHNEQFF. The CDR3 DNA is TGTGCCACCTCACTTGATCTTACTCCTCACAATGAGCAGTTCTTC.

This clone was seen a single time. This chain uses TRBV27 with TRBJ2-7; D uncertain. The V end was cut by 0 bases, the J end by 2 bases, with 14 bases between. CDR1 and CDR2 from the germline V gene are MNHEY and SMNVEV (reference sequence). The CDR3 sequence is 16 residues long. The CDR3 is CASSLSEGAGPYEQYF. The CDR3, as DNA: TGTGCCAGCAGTTTATCCGAAGGAGCCGGGCCCTACGAGCAGTACTTC.